This TCR beta chain was recorded in a study of a mutant IDH1 vaccine in newly diagnosed glioma. The study's findings and limits: Immune responses induced by the vaccine were seen in around 92% of patients, spanning multiple MHC alleles.

To note about this clone: The antigen remains unidentified.

Indicated time point: baseline, week 1 (first vaccination visit). Treatment: pre-vaccination baseline after standard-of-care therapy. This table comes from immunoSEQ multiplex PCR, and its TCRdb copy is limited to in-frame clones, with some not included. The sample holds 95,000 to 100,000 clones; over 85% are singletons and the top ten take roughly 0.58%. The CDR3 runs to 16 residues. Germline values: CDR1 SGHTA, CDR2 FQGNSA. Trimming removed 2 bases from V and 6 bases from J; junction bases left unmatched: 8. The sequencing here drew on PBMCs, taken from a glioma patient treated with radiotherapy, temozolomide or both. The sequence was obtained from a woman aged 45 to 65 with glioma. The chain recombines TRBV7-2 with TRBJ1-4, with TRBD1 matching over 8 bases. The CDR3 sequence: CASSLLQGAVDEKLFF. The CDR3 region has the DNA TGTGCCAGCAGCTTATTGCAGGGGGCCGTGGATGAAAAACTGTTTTTT.